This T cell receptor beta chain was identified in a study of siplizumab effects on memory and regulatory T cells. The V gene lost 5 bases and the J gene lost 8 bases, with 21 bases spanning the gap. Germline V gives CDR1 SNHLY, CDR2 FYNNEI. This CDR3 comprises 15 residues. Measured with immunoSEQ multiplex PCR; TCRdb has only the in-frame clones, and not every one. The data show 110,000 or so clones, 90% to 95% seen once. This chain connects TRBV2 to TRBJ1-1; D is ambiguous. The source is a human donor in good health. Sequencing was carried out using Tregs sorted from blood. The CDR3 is CASSLSIGPSTEAFF. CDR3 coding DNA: TGTGCCAGCAGTCTAAGCATCGGGCCTAGCACAGAAGCTTTCTTT.